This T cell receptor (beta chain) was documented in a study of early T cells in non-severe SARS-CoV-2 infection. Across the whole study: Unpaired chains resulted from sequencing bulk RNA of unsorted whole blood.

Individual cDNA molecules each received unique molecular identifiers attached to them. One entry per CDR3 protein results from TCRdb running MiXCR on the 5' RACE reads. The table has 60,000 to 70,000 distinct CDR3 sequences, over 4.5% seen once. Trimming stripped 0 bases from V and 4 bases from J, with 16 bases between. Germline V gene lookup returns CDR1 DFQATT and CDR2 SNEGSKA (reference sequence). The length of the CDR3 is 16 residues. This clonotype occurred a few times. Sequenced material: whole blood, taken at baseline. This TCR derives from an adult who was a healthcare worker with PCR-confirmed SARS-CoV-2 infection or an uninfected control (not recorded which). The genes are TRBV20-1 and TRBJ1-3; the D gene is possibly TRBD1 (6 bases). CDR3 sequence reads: CSARDNKAGEGNTIYF. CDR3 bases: TGCAGTGCTAGAGATAACAAGGCAGGGGAAGGAAACACCATATATTTT.